Presented here are 20 T cell receptor beta chains from one specimen sequenced in a study of cytomegalovirus exposure and HLA in healthy donors. PCR used 60 Vbeta primers and 13 Jbeta primers. Some clones are missing from TCRdb's copy, which holds only in-frame ones; the method was immunoSEQ multiplex PCR. The data hold 99,000 or so clones, with about four fifths observed a single time. Sequencing was performed on PBMCs. These receptors all come from a young man in good health and CMV-seronegative.

This clone was recorded a few times. V and J are TRBV27 and TRBJ1-1; perhaps TRBD1 as D (6 bases). The CDR3 has 14 amino acids. The V end was cut by 6 bases, the J end by 6 bases, with 17 bases between. Germline lookup yields CDR1 MNHEY and CDR2 SMNVEV (reference sequence). As DNA, the CDR3 is TGTGCCAGCAGCAGCCAAGTCGACAGGTCTGAAGCTTTCTTT. Residues: CASSSQVDRSEAFF.

This sequence joins TRBV7-2 and TRBJ1-3, with D uncertain. The CDR3 totals 15 residues. Germline CDR1 is SGHTA and CDR2 is FQGNSA. Trimming pared 4 bases from V and 4 bases from J, leaving 14 bases between. The CDR3 here is CASSSFGREGNTIYF. CDR3 coding DNA: TGTGCCAGCAGCTCCTTCGGGAGGGAGGGAAACACCATATATTTT.

The rearrangement joins TRBV18 to TRBJ2-7; 10 nucleotides agree with TRBD1. The CDR3 spans 16 residues. V was pared by 3 bases and J by 1 base, with 6 bases of the junction left unmatched. The V gene's germline CDR1 is KGHSH and CDR2 LQKENI. CDR3 bases: TGTGCCAGCTCACCTAGACAGGGGGCAAGGTCCTACGAGCAGTACTTC. Protein: CASSPRQGARSYEQYF. The variable domain in full, completed from reference TRBV18 and TRBJ2-7, reads NAGVMQNPRHLVRRRGQEARLRCSPMKGHSHVYWYRQLPEEGLKFMVYLQKENIIDESGMPKERFSAEFPKEGPSILRIQQVVRGDSAAYFCASSPRQGARSYEQYFGPGTRLTVT.

This chain joins TRBV4-1 and TRBJ1-6; D is ambiguous. CDR1 MGHRA and CDR2 YSYEKL come from the germline V gene. Trimming took off 4 bases at V and 6 bases at J, with 19 bases between the two ends. The CDR3 consists of 17 residues. CDR3 sequence (DNA): TGCGCCAGCAGCCGCACGGTCGAGCCCTCGGGTAATTCACCCCTCCACTTT. This translates into CASSRTVEPSGNSPLHF.

The chain has TRBV4-3 and TRBJ2-3, with a possible D match to TRBD2 (5 bases). The germline V gene has CDR1 LGHNA and CDR2 YSLEER. The CDR3 contains 13 residues. V shed 0 bases and J shed 5 bases, with 6 bases lying between them. CDR3 region: CASSQEEGDTQYF. The DNA for the CDR3 is TGCGCCAGCAGCCAAGAAGAGGGAGATACGCAGTATTTT.

The table lists this clone with a count of one. The J gene is TRBJ1-2, the V gene TRBV4-3; 8 bases fit TRBD1. CDR3 length: 15 residues. Trimming removed 3 bases from V and 2 bases from J; junction bases left unmatched: 5. Germline V lookup: CDR1 LGHNA, CDR2 YSLEER. CDR3 bases: TGCGCCAGCAGCCAGGGACAGGCCGGAAACTATGGCTACACCTTC. Encoded protein: CASSQGQAGNYGYTF.

The CDR3 coding sequence is TGTGCCAGCAGCTTCGGGGCACCCCTCCACTTT. Its protein is CASSFGAPLHF. This rearrangement joins TRBV7-9 to TRBJ1-6; D gene ambiguous. Trimming cost V 3 bases and J 11 bases, with 5 bases left between them. The CDR3 covers 11 residues. The germline V gene encodes CDR1 SEHNR and CDR2 FQNEAQ (reference sequence).

The chain carries TRBV11-2 and TRBJ1-2, with 9 bases matching TRBD1. The germline V gene has CDR1 SGHAT and CDR2 FQNNGV. V lost 4 bases and J lost 6; bases outside the gene matches: 6. CDR3 length: 14 amino acids. Written as DNA, the CDR3 is TGTGCCAGCAGCTCGGGACAGGGAATTGATGGCTACACCTTC. Its protein product is CASSSGQGIDGYTF.

This chain links TRBV7-8 with TRBJ1-6; 9 bases match TRBD1. This CDR3 region has 17 residues. Losses at the gene ends were 5 bases for V and 14 bases for J; bases not matched to a gene: 19. The germline CDR1 and CDR2 sequences are SGHVS and FQNEAQ. CDR3 sequence reads: CASSPRGSSGTGLTLHF. Here the CDR3 DNA reads TGTGCCAGCAGCCCCAGAGGTTCTTCCGGGACAGGGTTAACCCTCCACTTT. The whole variable domain, remainder taken from reference TRBV7-8 and TRBJ1-6, is GAGVSQSPRYKVAKRGQDVALRCDPISGHVSLFWYQQALGQGPEFLTYFQNEAQLDKSGLPSDRFFAERPEGSVSTLKIQRTQQEDSAVYLCASSPRGSSGTGLTLHFGNGTRLTVT.

The table lists this clone with a count of one. This rearrangement joins TRBV5-6 to TRBJ1-1; the D is unclear. CDR1 and CDR2 (germline): SGHDT, YYEEEE. Trimming shortened V by 2 bases and J by 10 bases, and 9 bases separated the two germline ends. The CDR3 covers 11 residues. CDR3 DNA sequence: TGTGCCAGCAGCTTCGGCTCAGGAGCTTTCTTT. Protein sequence: CASSFGSGAFF.

The chain couples TRBV19 to TRBJ2-3; 12 positions agree with TRBD2. The CDR3 covers 15 residues. V was pared by 9 bases and J by 2 bases, with 6 bases of the junction left unmatched. In germline, CDR1 is LNHDA, CDR2 SQIVND (reference sequence). The CDR3 DNA reads TGTGCCAGCACGACTAGCGGGGGCCTCACAGATACGCAGTATTTT. As protein: CASTTSGGLTDTQYF.

This chain connects TRBV7-6 to TRBJ2-7; 7 bases line up with TRBD1. Trimming cost V 5 bases and J 3 bases; bases outside gene matches: 10. CDR1 is SGHVS, CDR2 FNYEAQ, per germline. This CDR3 contains 15 residues. Here the CDR3 reads CASSQGVSAGYEQYF. The CDR3 DNA sequence: TGTGCCAGCAGCCAGGGGGTATCGGCAGGCTACGAGCAGTACTTC.

The chain uses TRBV7-9 and TRBJ2-5; maybe TRBD2 (5 bases). V lost 5 bases to trimming and J lost 2 bases, with 9 bases between them. This CDR3 is built from 13 residues. The V gene's germline CDR1 is SEHNR and CDR2 FQNEAQ (reference sequence). The CDR3 is CASSILGQETQYF. The CDR3 DNA follows: TGTGCCAGCAGCATACTAGGACAAGAGACCCAGTACTTC.

This clone has more than one count but fewer than ten. This chain joins TRBV5-4 and TRBJ1-2; 10 bases agree with TRBD1. J gave up 7 bases and V 5 bases, and 5 bases lay outside the gene matches. Germline values: CDR1 SGHNT, CDR2 YYREEE (reference sequence). The CDR3 has 13 residues. CDR3 in DNA: TGTGCCAGCAGGGCGGGACAGGGGTTTGGCTACACCTTC. It yields the protein CASRAGQGFGYTF.

The chain combines TRBV5-1 with TRBJ2-3; 13 nucleotides agree with TRBD2. The V and J ends lost 4 bases and 0 bases, in that order; junction bases with no gene match: 11. Germline V gives CDR1 SGHRS, CDR2 YFSETQ. The CDR3 totals 19 residues. CDR3 DNA: TGCGCCAGCAGCCCGTGGACTAGCGGGAGTTCGGGCAGCACAGATACGCAGTATTTT. It yields the protein CASSPWTSGSSGSTDTQYF.

This clone was counted a single time. The CDR3 reads CAWSVRGIIAEAFF. The CDR3 DNA reads as TGTGCCTGGAGTGTTAGGGGCATCATCGCTGAAGCTTTCTTT. The rearrangement links TRBV30 to TRBJ1-1, with D possibly being TRBD1 (5 bases). The CDR3 is 14 amino acids. The V gene's germline CDR1 is GTSNPN and CDR2 SVGIG (reference sequence). V was pared by 0 bases and J by 6 bases, with 14 bases between. Using reference TRBV30 and TRBJ1-1 for the parts outside the CDR3, the full variable domain is SQTIHQWPATLVQPVGSPLSLECTVEGTSNPNLYWYRQAAGRGLQLLFYSVGIGQISSEVPQNLSASRPQDRQFILSSKKLLLSDSGFYLCAWSVRGIIAEAFFGQGTRLTVV.

V is TRBV19 and J is TRBJ1-1; weak D call: TRBD1 (5 bases). The CDR3 covers 15 residues. Per germline, CDR1 LNHDA and CDR2 SQIVND (reference sequence). V shed 5 bases and J shed 1 base, with 14 bases lying between them. DNA for the CDR3: TGTGCCAGTAGTGAAGACAGTCTCGGGAACACTGAAGCTTTCTTT. Encoded protein: CASSEDSLGNTEAFF.

This clone was observed once. The chain links TRBV11-3 to TRBJ1-1; D not resolved. There are 17 residues in the CDR3. Trimming pared 9 bases from V and 1 base from J, leaving 24 bases between. Germline V gene data show CDR1 as SGHNT and CDR2 as YENEEA. The CDR3 DNA sequence: TGTGCCAGAAGACTAGGGTTCCCCACTTTAGAGAACACTGAAGCTTTCTTT. It codes for CARRLGFPTLENTEAFF.

The sample holds a few counts of this clone. This rearrangement joins TRBV4-1 to TRBJ1-2; D ambiguous. The CDR3 consists of 15 residues. The germline CDR1 and CDR2 sequences are MGHRA and YSYEKL. The V end lost 0 bases, the J end lost 1 base, and 9 bases lay between the germline ends. This CDR3 is CASSQDGRVNYGYTF. The CDR3 DNA sequence: TGCGCCAGCAGCCAAGATGGCCGGGTTAACTATGGCTACACCTTC.

The chain uses TRBV5-1 and TRBJ2-1, with 8 nucleotides matching TRBD1. Germline V CDR1 and CDR2: SGHRS, YFSETQ. The length of the CDR3 is 14 residues. V dropped 4 bases and J dropped 5; count of bases not matched to a gene: 5. The CDR3: CASSTGQGNNEQFF. The CDR3 nucleotides read TGCGCCAGCAGCACTGGACAGGGCAACAATGAGCAGTTCTTC.